This paragraph reports one T cell receptor (beta chain). Produced via immunoSEQ multiplex PCR; TCRdb's table is partial and in-frame only. The sample has around 71,000 clones; 90% to 95% are singletons. The germline V gene encodes CDR1 MNHNS and CDR2 SASEGT. The CDR3 has 17 residues. The V and J ends lost 4 bases and 2 bases, in that order; junction bases with no gene match: 11. The data belong to a study of T cell changes during pregnancy in multiple sclerosis. This chain uses TRBV6-1 with TRBJ2-7, with 10 bases aligning to TRBD1. This clonotype was obtained from a female donor with multiple sclerosis, enrolled in a pregnancy study. This specimen consisted of peripheral blood, obtained in the third trimester of pregnancy. The CDR3 loop is CASSVPLGTGAPYEQYF. CDR3 in DNA: TGTGCCAGCAGTGTACCCCTCGGGACAGGGGCTCCCTACGAGCAGTACTTC.